The 21 T cell receptor beta chains below come from one sample, sequenced in a study of beta chain features in type 1 diabetes. Study results and caveats: A moderate, significant TCRB CDR3 shortening appeared in type 1 diabetes across four CD4+ subsets.

These receptors have no known antigen. Expressed TCRB transcripts got sequenced, as all isolated RNA was reverse transcribed. Here immunoSEQ multiplex PCR was the method, and the copy in TCRdb shows in-frame clones only, minus some. The data hold over 650,000 clones, with about 14% observed a single time. The sample consisted of naive CD4+ T cells from blood. These TCRs come from a man aged 18 to 29 with type 1 diabetes.

The sample holds a few counts of this clone. The chain links TRBV19 to TRBJ2-3; TRBD2 matches 8 bases. Looked up from germline, CDR1 is LNHDA and CDR2 is SQIVND (reference sequence). Trimming removed 7 bases from V and 3 bases from J; junction bases left unmatched: 6. The CDR3 runs to 14 residues. This chain's CDR3 is CASKSGGPTDTQYF. In DNA, the CDR3 is TGTGCCAGTAAGTCGGGAGGGCCGACAGATACGCAGTATTTT.

This clone was found a few times. The CDR3 DNA follows: TGTGCCAGCAGTCGTTTCAGGGGTGAGAACACTGAAGCTTTCTTT. Translating it yields CASSRFRGENTEAFF. This chain connects TRBV2 to TRBJ1-1, with a tentative D call TRBD1 (6 bases). Trimming removed 5 bases at V and 1 base at J, with 14 bases between. The CDR3 has 15 residues. CDR1 SNHLY and CDR2 FYNNEI come from the germline V gene.

CDR3 DNA sequence: TGTGCCAGCAGCCTCTCCGGGGCATTAAACTATGGCTACACCTTC. It encodes CASSLSGALNYGYTF. The rearrangement joins TRBV11-2 to TRBJ1-2; tentatively, D is TRBD1 (5 bases). The V end was cut by 5 bases, the J end by 2 bases, with 15 bases between. From germline, CDR1 is SGHAT and CDR2 FQNNGV. The CDR3 is 15 amino acids. Filled out from reference TRBV11-2 and TRBJ1-2, the complete variable domain reads EAGVAQSPRYKIIEKRQSVAFWCNPISGHATLYWYQQILGQGPKLLIQFQNNGVVDDSQLPKDRFSAERLKGVDSTLKIQPAKLEDSAVYLCASSLSGALNYGYTFGSGTRLTVV.

This clone was seen only once. The chain links TRBV28 to TRBJ1-2, with 7 bases aligning to TRBD1. This CDR3 contains 13 residues. V dropped 6 bases and J dropped 5; count of bases not matched to a gene: 6. Germline V lookup: CDR1 MDHEN, CDR2 SYDVKM. The CDR3 is CASSSGTDYGYTF. The DNA for the CDR3 is TGTGCCAGCAGCTCCGGGACAGATTATGGCTACACCTTC.

A few counts support this clone. This same CDR3 is encoded by further DNA sequences in the sample. The V and J genes are TRBV18 and TRBJ2-7; D may match TRBD1 or TRBD2 (6 bases each). The CDR3 is made up of 14 amino acids. V shed 3 bases and J shed 0 bases, with 9 bases lying between them. CDR1 and CDR2 from the germline V gene are KGHSH and LQKENI. CDR3 protein: CASSPGGGSYEQYF. CDR3 coding DNA: TGTGCCAGCTCACCGGGGGGCGGCTCCTACGAGCAGTACTTC.

This clone was counted only a few times. The V and J genes are TRBV12-5 and TRBJ1-1; D is ambiguous. Trimming left V 4 bases short and J 11 bases short, with 26 bases between. Germline loops: CDR1 LGHNT, CDR2 FRNRAP. This CDR3 spans 16 amino acids. The CDR3 sequence is CASGCPGLLPGNGAFF. DNA for the CDR3: TGTGCTAGTGGTTGCCCCGGATTACTGCCGGGGAATGGCGCTTTCTTT.

This clone was detected only a few times. The chain joins TRBV28 to TRBJ1-5, with 7 positions matching TRBD1. This CDR3 comprises 15 residues. Germline CDR1 is MDHEN and CDR2 is SYDVKM. The trim removed 5 bases at V and 0 bases at J, leaving 4 bases unmatched. This CDR3 is CASSGTDNSNQPQHF. CDR3 nucleotide sequence: TGTGCCAGCAGTGGGACAGATAATAGCAATCAGCCCCAGCATTTT.

The J gene is TRBJ2-1, the V gene TRBV7-9, with 8 bases that match TRBD1. The CDR3 spans 11 residues. With V trimmed by 1 base and J by 15 bases, 2 bases remained unmatched. Germline V lookup: CDR1 SEHNR, CDR2 FQNEAQ (reference sequence). The CDR3 bases are TGTGCCAGCAGCTTAGGGACAGGGTCGTTCTTC. Amino acids: CASSLGTGSFF.

On this clone: Other DNA sequences within the sample encode an identical CDR3. This chain joins TRBV20-1 and TRBJ2-7; no clear D. Germline CDR1 and CDR2: DFQATT and SNEGSKA (reference sequence). The CDR3 spans 10 residues. Deletions cut 3 bases from V and 2 bases from J, with 2 bases between. The CDR3 reads CSASPYEQYF. For the CDR3, the DNA is TGCAGTGCTAGTCCCTACGAGCAGTACTTC.

The gene calls are TRBV2 and TRBJ1-2; the D gene is possibly TRBD1 (6 bases). The V end was cut by 6 bases, the J end by 4 bases, with 12 bases between. This CDR3 has 13 residues. Germline V gene data show CDR1 as SNHLY and CDR2 as FYNNEI. The CDR3 DNA reads as TGTGCCAGCAGGACGGACAGCTCCTATGGCTACACCTTC. Translation: CASRTDSSYGYTF.

This clone was seen only a few times. The V and J genes are TRBV29-1 and TRBJ2-1; D not certain. V was trimmed by 7 bases and J by 8 bases, leaving 21 bases between them. The CDR3 is 14 residues long. Germline-derived CDR1 and CDR2 are SQVTM and ANQGSEA. This CDR3 is CSEATAGPKDEQFF. The CDR3 coding sequence is TGCAGCGAGGCAACGGCCGGGCCCAAGGATGAGCAGTTCTTC.

The chain employs TRBV19 and TRBJ1-2, with 9 bases that match TRBD1. Germline V CDR1 and CDR2: LNHDA, SQIVND (reference sequence). The junction had 13 bases not matched to a gene; V was cut back by 10 bases and J by 4 bases. This CDR3 has 15 residues. CDR3 bases: TGTGCCACCCATACCCGGGACAGGGATCCCTATGGCTACACCTTC. Translated: CATHTRDRDPYGYTF.

This clone was counted a few times. The CDR3 region has the DNA TGTGCCAGCAGCCAAGATGTCACTAGCGGAGCTGCTACGCAGTATTTT. Its protein is CASSQDVTSGAATQYF. This sequence joins TRBV4-2 and TRBJ2-3; TRBD2 matches 8 bases. V shed 0 bases, J shed 8 bases, and the junction held 10 bases outside the gene matches. Per germline, CDR1 LGHNA and CDR2 YNFKEQ. The CDR3 has 16 residues.

The DNA for the CDR3 is TGCGCCAGCAGGGAACCCACAGATACGCAGTATTTT. It yields the protein CASREPTDTQYF. The chain has TRBV5-1 and TRBJ2-3, with D unresolved. CDR3 length: 12 amino acids. Germline assignment: CDR1 SGHRS and CDR2 YFSETQ. The ends were cut back, 5 bases at V and 2 bases at J, with 6 bases in the middle.

The chain carries TRBV30 and TRBJ2-7; 11 bases map to TRBD2. Germline CDR1 reads GTSNPN; CDR2 reads SVGIG (reference sequence). The CDR3 extends over 16 amino acids. The V segment lost 1 base and the J segment 1 base; nucleotides outside the gene matches: 6. For the CDR3, the DNA is TGTGCCTGGAGTGACTTTAGCGGGGGGGCGTCCTACGAGCAGTACTTC. Protein: CAWSDFSGGASYEQYF.

This clone has more than one count but fewer than ten. The chain couples TRBV18 to TRBJ2-3; no definite D call. The germline V gene encodes CDR1 KGHSH and CDR2 LQKENI. There are 15 residues in the CDR3. V was shortened by 8 bases and J by 2 bases, with 17 bases between the two germline ends. The CDR3 loop is CASPPAESSTDTQYF. In nucleotides, the CDR3 is TGTGCCAGCCCCCCGGCGGAATCGTCCACAGATACGCAGTATTTT.

The genes are TRBV5-6 and TRBJ1-2; no clear D. CDR1 and CDR2 from the germline V gene are SGHDT and YYEEEE. V lost 1 base, J lost 4 bases, and 8 bases lay in between. The CDR3 extends over 13 amino acids. Here the CDR3 reads CASSLMQPYGYTF. The CDR3 nucleotides are TGTGCCAGCAGCTTGATGCAACCCTATGGCTACACCTTC.

This clone was seen only a few times. The V and J genes are TRBV30 and TRBJ2-3; D not resolved. Germline CDR1 reads GTSNPN; CDR2 reads SVGIG (reference sequence). The CDR3 is 13 amino acids. V was clipped by 2 bases and J by 1 base, with 7 bases between them. CDR3 residues: CAWSQDRTDTQYF. Written as DNA, the CDR3 is TGTGCCTGGAGTCAGGACCGCACAGATACGCAGTATTTT. The full variable domain, rest sourced from reference TRBV30 and TRBJ2-3, is SQTIHQWPATLVQPVGSPLSLECTVEGTSNPNLYWYRQAAGRGLQLLFYSVGIGQISSEVPQNLSASRPQDRQFILSSKKLLLSDSGFYLCAWSQDRTDTQYFGPGTRLTVL.

The chain carries TRBV30 and TRBJ2-5; D possibly corresponds to TRBD2 (7 bases). V lost 0 bases and J 3 bases, leaving 11 bases between the germline ends. Germline-derived CDR1 and CDR2 are GTSNPN and SVGIG (reference sequence). This CDR3 spans 14 amino acids. Here the CDR3 reads CAWSVRGAKETQYF. DNA of the CDR3: TGTGCCTGGAGTGTACGGGGGGCTAAAGAGACCCAGTACTTC.

The chain combines TRBV5-1 with TRBJ2-7; D may be TRBD1 or TRBD2 (7 bases each). CDR1 is SGHRS, CDR2 YFSETQ, per germline. CDR3 length: 15 amino acids. V was cut by 4 bases and J by 5 bases, with 19 bases left in between. CDR3 coding DNA: TGCGCCAGCAGCACCGGGACAGCCCGGGGGGACGAGCAGTACTTC. Translating gives CASSTGTARGDEQYF.

The chain combines TRBV30 with TRBJ1-5, with D hard to call. Trimming left V 3 bases short and J 5 bases short, with 11 bases between. The CDR3 contains 13 residues. Germline values: CDR1 GTSNPN, CDR2 SVGIG (reference sequence). The CDR3 nucleotides are TGTGCCTGGAGCCCCGGTCCCCATCAGCCCCAGCATTTT. As protein: CAWSPGPHQPQHF.